The sequence of this T cell receptor beta chain was determined in a study of post-analysis software for immune sequencing data. On this clonotype: The antigen is not known.

V lost 7 bases, J lost 3 bases, and 10 bases stayed unmatched. This CDR3 region has 15 residues. CDR1 is SQVTM and CDR2 is ANQGSEA in the germline V gene. cDNA libraries of TCR beta carried unique molecular identifiers. MiXCR, run by TCRdb on the PCR reads, gives a single entry per CDR3 protein. Here the sample spans 600,000 to 750,000 distinct CDR3 sequences, approximately 60% being singletons. Regarding the study as a whole: Patients with multiple sclerosis recorded significantly lower normalized Chao1 diversity than controls, the study found. Under the F measure, samples that were prepared in one batch clustered strongly together. Included in a set of a few TRBV segments more frequent in patients than controls were TRBV5-6, TRBV5-1 and TRBV20-1.

The sample consisted of blood. The origin of this receptor is a girl aged 2 to 9 with multiple sclerosis. The chain uses TRBV29-1 and TRBJ2-7; 12 nucleotides line up with TRBD2. CDR3: CSASYGLAGSYEQYF. Written as DNA, the CDR3 is TGCAGCGCCTCATACGGACTAGCGGGAAGCTACGAGCAGTACTTC.